This T cell receptor beta chain originates from a study of human T cells and chemical hapten exposure. Turning to the study itself: Weekly diphenylcyclopropenone doses were given to patients' scalps across the approximately 26-week study. Alopecia areata, totalis or universalis affected patients who were mostly female.

Stated time point: patch test 1, 2 weeks after DPC sensitization. Treatment denoted: therapeutic diphenylcyclopropenone sensitization with weekly scalp DPC. Blood collection happened ahead of applying each patch test. Trimming removed 5 bases from V and 0 bases from J, with 10 bases in between. The CDR3 sequence is 13 residues long. The germline CDR1 and CDR2 sequences are DFQATT and SNEGSKA (reference sequence). Individual cDNA molecules each carried unique molecular identifiers attached by the library. TCRdb independently ran MiXCR on the RACE reads; one entry per CDR3 protein. This table has 75,000 to 95,000 distinct CDR3 sequences, 12% appearing once. This clonotype has only a few counts.

This chain uses TRBV20-1 with TRBJ1-1; D uncertain. The TCR comes from a woman in her sixties with alopecia areata. Some clones in this sample may be carry-over from other donors' samples. The sequenced sample was whole blood, obtained in connection with sensitization to the hapten diphenylcyclopropenone (DPC). The CDR3 protein is CSAFDLVNTEAFF. Here the CDR3 DNA reads TGCAGTGCTTTCGACTTGGTGAACACTGAAGCTTTCTTT.